The 9 T cell receptor beta chains in this list originate from one sample, sequenced in a study of CXCR3-negative and CXCR3-positive naive CD8 T cells. Antigen specificity for these receptors is unknown. Libraries of TRB cDNA were made by 5' RACE and carried UMIs. After re-calling the 5' RACE reads, TCRdb lists one entry per CDR3 protein, DNA absent. Its listing shows more than 80,000 distinct CDR3 sequences. Study observations and caveats: Higher TRB CDR3 hydrophobicity marked CXCR3-positive naive cells relative to CXCR3-negative naive cells.

The sample comprised naive CXCR3+ CD8+ T cells from blood. As for subset: CD45RO-CCR7+CD27+CD95- naive CD8+ T cells expressing CXCR3 (TNR3+). Receptor source: a human donor in good health. Some clones in this sample may be carry-over from other donors' samples.

J is TRBJ1-2 and V is TRBV29-1; lacking DNA, the TRBD1 call made by TCRdb goes unchecked. Per the germline V gene, CDR1 is SQVTM and CDR2 is ANQGSEA. The CDR3 loop spans 14 amino acids. The CDR3 loop reads CSGRVQGICYGYTF.

This chain links TRBV7-2 with TRBJ2-7; no DNA is available, so the TRBD1 call from TCRdb remains unchecked. The CDR3 runs to 15 residues. CDR1 and CDR2 from the germline V gene are SGHTA and FQGNSA. The CDR3 reads CASSLGPSGPYEQYF.

V and J are TRBV19 and TRBJ1-2; TCRdb's assignment of TRBD1 cannot be checked, as there is no DNA. The CDR3 loop spans 16 amino acids. Germline V gene data show CDR1 as LNHDA and CDR2 as SQIVND (reference sequence). The CDR3 sequence is CASSIDRQGLSYGYTF.

CDR3: CSVKTGGEQYF. This chain connects TRBV29-1 to TRBJ2-7. CDR1 and CDR2 (germline): SQVTM, ANQGSEA. This CDR3 region has 11 residues.

This chain joins TRBV20-1 and TRBJ2-7; lacking DNA, the TRBD1 call made by TCRdb goes unchecked. Germline-derived CDR1 and CDR2 are DFQATT and SNEGSKA (reference sequence). This CDR3 is built from 16 residues. The CDR3 here is CSARRLGQLNSYEQYF.

CDR3 in amino acids: CASSIGTSGDNEQFF. The chain has TRBV19 and TRBJ2-1; the D call from TCRdb, TRBD2, cannot be confirmed without DNA. The CDR3 has 15 residues. Germline lookup yields CDR1 LNHDA and CDR2 SQIVND (reference sequence).

The chain links TRBV29-1 to TRBJ1-1. The CDR3 extends over 14 amino acids. Per germline, CDR1 SQVTM and CDR2 ANQGSEA. The CDR3 loop reads CSVEYRDRNTEAFF.

The chain carries TRBV13 and TRBJ1-1. Germline CDR1 reads PRHDT; CDR2 reads FYEKMQ (reference sequence). The CDR3 length is 12 residues. This CDR3 is CASSLQYTEAFF.

The V call is TRBV10-3, the J call TRBJ2-3; TCRdb designates TRBD2, a call that cannot be tested without DNA. The CDR3 has 14 residues. CDR1 ENHRY and CDR2 SYGVKD come from the germline V gene. The CDR3 sequence: CAISEGGSTDTQYF.